This T cell receptor beta chain was captured in a study of T cells in localized non-small cell lung cancer (dated by TCRdb to 2019 to 2021). As for the study more broadly: The study analyzed T cell repertoires of about 230 early-stage NSCLC patients, comparing tumors and uninvolved tumor-adjacent lungs. The cohort was made up of fewer than 250 treatment-naive NSCLC patients whose localized lung tumors had been resected. The mean age of the NSCLC patients was roughly 70 years, with 120 to 150 men and 110 or so women.

The immunoSEQ Assay was used to sequence TCR beta CDR3 regions from DNA. In the source study's methods: To compute T cell density, TCR beta template counts were normalized to usable DNA, which was estimated by amplifying housekeeping genes. Using the preseqR package, richness was estimated by extrapolating to 120,000 templates for tissue samples and 400,000 templates for PBMC samples. Clonality was defined as one minus Pielou's evenness. Tissue-enriched TCRs were identified through differential abundance testing performed on productive amino-acid clonotypes, with a minimum total count of 5 and an alpha of 0.1. The Jaccard Index and the Morisita Overlap Index were used to measure how much the repertoires overlapped between compartments. GLIPH grouped TCR beta CDR3s together with public tetramer-defined viral CDR3s, and a viral motif had to include at least three viral sequences and also show V-gene enrichment. This is the immuneACCESS table as TCRdb keeps it, with only in-frame sequences that have V and J called. A part of the clones is gone; compared with another copy, unresolved V genes explain less than half, and the rest is unexplained. V, J and clone size were drawn from that table, and D and trimming were deduced from the DNA. The sample includes 15,000 to 20,000 clones, with 80% to 90% observed a single time. The biggest ten clones account for 23% of the sample.

Study-wide findings and limitations: Because of the exploratory design, TCR variables were selected using unadjusted p-values without false-discovery rate correction. Uninvolved tumor-adjacent lung showed the highest T cell clonality, higher than tumor, which suggests more focused antigenic responses in the uninvolved tumor-adjacent lung. A median of roughly 58 of the top 100 tumor clones were detected in paired uninvolved adjacent lung, and 28 of these tumor clones were also found among the top 100 clones of the paired uninvolved adjacent lung. Longer overall survival was associated with higher blood T cell density, whereas shorter survival was associated with higher adjacent-lung clonality. Because multi-region tumor sequencing was not done, intratumor heterogeneity could not be ruled out.

The CDR3, cysteine through phenylalanine, is 16 amino acids long. The only DNA kept is the CDR3, 48 bases in frame from the first base. V and J are truncated by 1 base and 1 base respectively, leaving an intervening sequence of 13 bases. Sequences LNHDA (CDR1) and SQIVND (CDR2) are obtained from the germline V gene (reference sequence). At diagnosis, peripheral blood, uninvolved tumor-adjacent lung and tumor were collected and were preserved as a mix of fresh-frozen and FFPE material. For TCR repertoire profiling, the blood samples were analyzed as peripheral blood mononuclear cells. With respect to this clone: The clone's antigen remains unknown. Base qualities are not at hand, and no much larger clone is one base apart.

This receptor was taken from a male donor aged 60 or older with stage I lung adenocarcinoma. The chain links TRBV19 with TRBJ1-1; TRBD1 is possibly the D segment (5 matching bases). Sequencing was performed on peripheral blood, taken before any cancer treatment. The base sequence is TGTGCCAGTAGTATAGGCGGGACCGCCGGGAACACTGAAGCTTTCTTT. It encodes CASSIGGTAGNTEAFF.